This paragraph covers one T cell receptor beta chain sequence. The entry originates in a study of control samples from healthy donors and cancer patients. The CDR3 has 11 amino acids. V shed 5 bases and J shed 2 bases, with 6 bases lying between them. Germline V lookup: CDR1 SQVTM, CDR2 ANQGSEA. The protocol was immunoSEQ multiplex PCR, while the TCRdb copy is restricted to in-frame clones and leaves out a portion. The sample carries over 100,000 clones, about 88% recorded once. The material sequenced was blood. The clonotype comes from a man in his fifties in good health. The V call is TRBV29-1, the J call TRBJ1-2; D remains ambiguous. CDR3 sequence: CSVPRNYGYTF. Here the CDR3 DNA reads TGCAGCGTTCCACGGAACTATGGCTACACCTTC.